Listed below are T cell receptor beta chains from one sample, sequenced in a study of regulatory T cells in long-lasting Graves disease. One entry per CDR3 protein results from TCRdb running MiXCR on the multiplex PCR reads. Of approximately 390,000 distinct CDR3 sequences listed, about 16% were seen once; the top ten hold roughly 21%. A further study also used this sample, focusing on T cells in Graves' hyperthyroidism and ophthalmopathy.

The source was peripheral blood mononuclear cells (PBMCs), collected at new diagnosis, from a patient treated with antithyroid drugs. Receptor source: a woman aged 18-29 years with Graves disease. Each CDR3 is given with its conserved first and last residue. D genes are given only for firm matches. Only part of the rows carry a size: once, few, many, or a class if the clone is expanded.

J gene	V gene	clone size	D gene	CDR3 DNA	CDR3 protein
TRBJ2-1	TRBV7-3	many	TRBD2	TGTGCCAGCAGCTTACGCCCGGGACTAGCGGGAGTCAATGAGCAGTTCTTC	CASSLRPGLAGVNEQFF
TRBJ2-7	TRBV6-1	-	-	TGTGCCAGCAGGGAAGGGGGGGCCTACGAGCAGTACTTC	CASREGGAYEQYF
TRBJ2-7	TRBV11-2	many	TRBD1	TGTGCCAGCAGCTTATCGGTAACAGGGGGGCTCTACGAGCAGTACTTC	CASSLSVTGGLYEQYF
TRBJ1-1	TRBV18	many	-	TGTGCCAGCTCACTACAGAAGGGGGGGACTGAAGCTTTCTTT	CASSLQKGGTEAFF
TRBJ1-3	TRBV19	-	-	TGTGCCAGTACCCCCGACAGTTACTCTGGAAACACCATATATTTT	CASTPDSYSGNTIYF
TRBJ2-1	TRBV29-1	many	TRBD2	TGCAGCGCCACTAGCGCGGACTACAATGAGCAGTTCTTC	CSATSADYNEQFF
TRBJ1-5	TRBV2	-	-	TGTGCCAGCAGGGCGGACAGAAGATATAGCAATCAGCCCCAGCATTTT	CASRADRRYSNQPQHF
TRBJ2-7	TRBV7-2	few	-	TGTGCCAGCAGCTTAGAACGTCTCGGCAGGGACGAGCAGTACTTC	CASSLERLGRDEQYF
TRBJ2-3	TRBV20-1	many	-	TGCAGTGCTAGTCGACCGCCCGGGAGTGGCACAGATACGCAGTATTTT	CSASRPPGSGTDTQYF
TRBJ2-7	TRBV6-9	few	-	TGTGCCAGCAGTTACGGGCCTTCGCACGAGCAGTACTTC	CASSYGPSHEQYF
TRBJ2-2	TRBV20-1	many	-	TGCAGTGCCCGACCCCAGACGAGGGGCGAATCCGGGGAGCTGTTTTTT	CSARPQTRGESGELFF
TRBJ2-1	TRBV5-1	-	TRBD2	TGCGCCAGTAGACGAGGGACTAGCGGATTCTACAATGAGCAGTTCTTC	CASRRGTSGFYNEQFF
TRBJ2-5	TRBV6-1	many	TRBD2	TGTGCCAGCAGAGGACTAGCGCCTTACATGAAGACCCAGTACTTC	CASRGLAPYMKTQYF
TRBJ2-2	TRBV7-2	few	-	TGTGCCAGCAGCTTAGGGCAGGGGAAGTCATCCGGGGAGCTGTTTTTT	CASSLGQGKSSGELFF
TRBJ1-1	TRBV6-1	-	-	TGTGCCAGCATCACGCCCTGGGGGGGGGGCACTGAAGCTTTCTTT	CASITPWGGGTEAFF
TRBJ2-2	TRBV5-5	many	TRBD2	TGCGCCAGCAGCTTGGAGATACGGCTAGCGGTTAACACCGGGGAGCTGTTTTTT	CASSLEIRLAVNTGELFF
TRBJ2-3	TRBV6-1	many	TRBD1	TGTGCCAGCAAAAAGGGACAGGGAGAAACAGATACGCAGTATTTT	CASKKGQGETDTQYF
TRBJ1-2	TRBV5-6	many	-	TGTGCCAGCAGCGGATACAGGGAGGGTAACTATGGCTACACCTTC	CASSGYREGNYGYTF
TRBJ2-1	TRBV10-3	many	TRBD2	TGTGCCACCGACTCCGGGACTAGCGACAATGAGCAGTTCTTC	CATDSGTSDNEQFF
TRBJ2-5	TRBV2	-	-	TGTGCCAGCAGTGATCCGCGGAGTGGAGAGACCCAGTACTTC	CASSDPRSGETQYF
TRBJ1-5	TRBV27	-	-	TGTGCCAGCAGTTTTAGTTGGCTTCAGCCCCAGCATTTT	CASSFSWLQPQHF
TRBJ1-5	TRBV27	-	-	TGTGCCAGCGCTCACAAGGGCGATCAGCCCCAGCATTTT	CASAHKGDQPQHF
TRBJ1-2	TRBV6-2/TRBV6-3	-	-	TGTGCCAGCAGAGACGTCGTGCGGCACAGGGACTATGGCTACACCTTC	CASRDVVRHRDYGYTF
TRBJ2-1	TRBV19	few	-	TGTGCCAGTGCGGCAGGAGGGCCACGGTTCTTC	CASAAGGPRFF
TRBJ2-1	TRBV7-9	-	TRBD2	TGTGCCAGCAGCCCTAAAGCGGGAGGCGTGAACAATGAGCAGTTCTTC	CASSPKAGGVNNEQFF